This T cell receptor beta chain was observed in a study of shared clonotypes between healthy human individuals. Clones were read by immunoSEQ multiplex PCR, and TCRdb kept only the in-frame ones, dropping some. Among some 1.1 million clones listed, roughly 77% were seen once. Overall study findings and caveats: Researchers sampled only blood; tissue repertoires likely differ.

On this clone itself: What it binds is unknown.

This CDR3 spans 16 amino acids. The V gene end was trimmed by 4 bases and the J gene end by 2 bases; junction bases not matched to a gene: 5. Germline CDR1 reads SNHLY; CDR2 reads FYNNEI. The sample comprised memory CD4+ T cells from PBMCs. Subset defined: CD45RA-negative fraction. This rearrangement joins TRBV2 to TRBJ2-2, with TRBD1 matching 9 bases. This clonotype was sampled from a man aged 18 to 29 in good health. Some clones in this sample may be carry-over from other donors' samples. The CDR3 DNA reads TGTGCCAGCAGTGTTGGGACAGGGAGTAACACCGGGGAGCTGTTTTTT. It codes for CASSVGTGSNTGELFF.